A single sample gave rise to the 29 T cell receptor beta chains below, sequenced in a study of T-cell reconstitution after alpha-beta-depleted transplantation in children (TCRdb year 2016). Libraries came from PCR. Sequenced using an Illumina HiSeq 2500. TCR library preparation used molecular barcoding, with unique molecular identifiers applied to normalize quantification of the TCRbeta repertoire. TCRdb itself trimmed the public reads at Q25 with fastp, ran MiXCR and retained productive beta chains. CDR3 protein duplicates are merged, each entry listing the most common genes and DNA. Here the sample has fewer than 550,000 distinct CDR3 sequences; approximately 10% occur a single time. The ten largest clones take up about 14% of the sample. The meaning of the sample's treatment or condition label: allogeneic hematopoietic cell transplantation with graft depleted of TCRalphabeta T cells and CD19 B cells.

The specimen was PBMCs, mostly from graft donor cells, collected 180 days after TCRalphabeta/CD19-depleted stem cell transplant. Receptor source: a female patient aged 2 to 10 who had a stem cell transplant for aplastic anemia, so the T cells may come from the graft donor.

This clonotype was recorded a few times. The rearrangement links TRBV4-2 to TRBJ2-2; no firm D call. Germline V gene data show CDR1 as LGHNA and CDR2 as YNFKEQ. The CDR3 consists of 15 residues. The V gene lost 4 bases and the J gene lost 6 bases, with 15 bases spanning the gap. The CDR3 coding sequence is TGTGCCAGCAGCCCGCGGAGTATCGTGTCCGGGGAGCTGTTTTTT. This gives the protein CASSPRSIVSGELFF.

This rearrangement joins TRBV10-3 to TRBJ1-5, with D hard to call. V was shortened by 8 bases and J by 3 bases, with 8 bases between the two germline ends. CDR1 is ENHRY, CDR2 SYGVKD, per germline. The CDR3 extends over 12 amino acids. CDR3 DNA sequence: TGTGCCATCGGCGACAACAATCAGCCCCAGCATTTT. This sequence encodes CAIGDNNQPQHF.

This clonotype was observed a handful of times. The chain has TRBV9 and TRBJ1-2; unclear D gene. CDR1 and CDR2 (germline): SGDLS, YYNGEE. The CDR3 is 17 residues long. Trimming shortened V by 0 bases and J by 4 bases, and 19 bases separated the two germline ends. CDR3 amino acids: CASSVEGSKGLSYGYTF. DNA of the CDR3: TGTGCCAGCAGCGTAGAAGGGTCGAAAGGTCTATCCTATGGCTACACCTTC.

This clonotype was seen more than once but under ten times. The V and J genes are TRBV6-1 and TRBJ1-5; 8 bases map to TRBD1. Losses at the gene ends were 6 bases for V and 3 bases for J; bases not matched to a gene: 7. This CDR3 region has 15 residues. Germline V gives CDR1 MNHNS, CDR2 SASEGT. The CDR3: CASRDRALSNQPQHF. Written as DNA, the CDR3 is TGTGCCAGCAGGGACAGGGCCCTCTCCAATCAGCCCCAGCATTTT.

This clonotype was seen only a few times. This rearrangement joins TRBV5-1 to TRBJ1-3; D is undetermined. Trimming shortened V by 4 bases and J by 2 bases, and 10 bases separated the two germline ends. The CDR3 has 14 amino acids. Looked up from germline, CDR1 is SGHRS and CDR2 is YFSETQ. The CDR3 DNA reads as TGCGCCAGCAGCGACGGACTGCCTGGAAACACCATATATTTT. Amino acid sequence: CASSDGLPGNTIYF.

The table lists this clonotype with a few counts. The chain recombines TRBV6-2 or TRBV6-3 with TRBJ1-1, with no clear D. Per germline, CDR1 MNHEY and CDR2 SVGEGT. There are 15 residues in the CDR3. Trimming removed 2 bases at V and 0 bases at J, with 10 bases between. Here the CDR3 reads CASSYRRIMNTEAFF. DNA of the CDR3: TGTGCCAGCAGTTACCGACGGATTATGAACACTGAAGCTTTCTTT.

This chain's CDR3 is CAILLGLAGTDEQFF. The DNA of the CDR3 is TGTGCCATCCTGCTTGGACTAGCGGGGACCGATGAGCAGTTCTTC. The chain combines TRBV10-3 with TRBJ2-1; 12 bases are a match to TRBD2. This CDR3 spans 15 amino acids. Looked up from germline, CDR1 is ENHRY and CDR2 is SYGVKD. V was pared by 8 bases and J by 8 bases, with 10 bases of the junction left unmatched.

The J gene is TRBJ1-5, the V gene TRBV7-2; D call uncertain. Germline lookup yields CDR1 SGHTA and CDR2 FQGNSA. V was clipped by 0 bases and J by 12 bases, with 9 bases between them. The CDR3 contains 12 residues. The DNA for the CDR3 is TGTGCCAGCAGCTTAGCCTCAGAGAACCAGCATTTT. As protein: CASSLASENQHF.

This clonotype has more than one count but fewer than ten. The chain joins TRBV9 to TRBJ2-3; D may match TRBD1 or TRBD2 (5 bases each). Trimming left V 3 bases short and J 1 base short, with 18 bases between. The germline gives CDR1 SGDLS, CDR2 YYNGEE. CDR3 length equals 17 residues. CDR3 nucleotide sequence: TGTGCCAGCAGCGGACGCGACTTTTGGGACCGCACAGATACGCAGTATTTT. Residues: CASSGRDFWDRTDTQYF. The variable domain in full, with the rest retrieved from reference TRBV9 and TRBJ2-3, is DSGVTQTPKHLITATGQRVTLRCSPRSGDLSVYWYQQSLDQGLQFLIQYYNGEERAKGNILERFSAQQFPDLHSELNLSSLELGDSALYFCASSGRDFWDRTDTQYFGPGTRLTVL.

This sequence joins TRBV7-9 and TRBJ2-6; possibly TRBD1 for D (6 bases). The length of the CDR3 is 17 residues. V dropped 2 bases and J dropped 0 bases, with 11 bases sitting between them. Germline loops: CDR1 SEHNR, CDR2 FQNEAQ (reference sequence). The CDR3: CASSLRTDISGANVLTF. The CDR3 coding sequence is TGTGCCAGCAGCTTACGGACAGATATCTCTGGGGCCAACGTCCTGACTTTC.

This clonotype appeared many times. Here the CDR3 reads CASSYFGGPNNEQFF. Here the CDR3 DNA reads TGTGCCAGCAGTTACTTTGGGGGGCCCAACAATGAGCAGTTCTTC. The chain combines TRBV6-5 with TRBJ2-1; either TRBD1 or TRBD2 may supply D (6 bases each). The CDR3 has 15 residues. The V gene lost 1 base and the J gene lost 5 bases, with 12 bases spanning the gap. In germline, CDR1 is MNHEY, CDR2 SVGAGI.

This chain joins TRBV11-2 and TRBJ2-1; 10 nucleotides line up with TRBD2. The germline CDR1 and CDR2 sequences are SGHAT and FQNNGV. Losses at the gene ends were 5 bases for V and 6 bases for J; bases not matched to a gene: 7. The CDR3 contains 15 residues. CDR3 DNA sequence: TGTGCCAGCAGCCCGGGACTAGCGAGAAGCAATGAGCAGTTCTTC. This gives the protein CASSPGLARSNEQFF.

The chain has TRBV29-1 and TRBJ2-5; 9 bases are a match to TRBD1. This CDR3 has 15 residues. V shed 6 bases and J 4 bases; nucleotides not matched to a gene: 12. The germline gives CDR1 SQVTM, CDR2 ANQGSEA. DNA for the CDR3: TGCAGCGTCCGGAAGGGGACAGGGATAGGAGAGACCCAGTACTTC. Residues: CSVRKGTGIGETQYF. The full variable domain, completed using reference TRBV29-1 and TRBJ2-5, is SAVISQKPSRDICQRGTSLTIQCQVDSQVTMMFWYRQQPGQSLTLIATANQGSEATYESGFVIDKFPISRPNLTFSTLTVSNMSPEDSSIYLCSVRKGTGIGETQYFGPGTRLLVL.

In its sample, this clonotype was seen a few times. The genes are TRBV20-1 and TRBJ2-2; D not certain. The CDR3 sequence is 14 residues long. The V and J ends lost 3 bases and 4 bases respectively, with 12 bases between them. The V gene's germline CDR1 is DFQATT and CDR2 SNEGSKA (reference sequence). The CDR3 bases are TGCAGTGCTAGTCGTGGGCTGGGCACCGGGGAGCTGTTTTTT. The encoded protein is CSASRGLGTGELFF.

The gene calls are TRBV20-1 and TRBJ2-3; a weak D match, TRBD1 (6 bases). V was clipped by 5 bases and J by 0 bases, with 15 bases between them. The CDR3 is made up of 15 amino acids. The germline V gene encodes CDR1 DFQATT and CDR2 SNEGSKA (reference sequence). CDR3 coding DNA: TGCAGTGCTCTTGGGGGCCTTGCTAGCACAGATACGCAGTATTTT. Amino acid sequence: CSALGGLASTDTQYF.

This clonotype was observed a few times. This chain connects TRBV19 to TRBJ2-1; D may be TRBD1 (6 bases). With 3 bases removed from V and 11 bases from J, the gap between germline ends came to 14 bases. Germline V CDR1 and CDR2: LNHDA, SQIVND (reference sequence). This CDR3 spans 13 amino acids. The chain's CDR3 is CASSIRNRVQQFF. The CDR3 DNA reads TGTGCCAGTAGTATCAGGAACAGGGTTCAGCAGTTCTTC. Using reference TRBV19 and TRBJ2-1 for the parts outside the CDR3, the full variable domain is DGGITQSPKYLFRKEGQNVTLSCEQNLNHDAMYWYRQDPGQGLRLIYYSQIVNDFQKGDIAEGYSVSREKKESFPLTVTSAQKNPTAFYLCASSIRNRVQQFFGPGTRLTVL.

DNA for the CDR3: TGTGCCAGCAGCTTAACCAGGGATTATGGCTACACCTTC. Its translation is CASSLTRDYGYTF. The chain uses TRBV7-3 and TRBJ1-2; a possible D gene is TRBD1 (5 bases). There are 13 residues in the CDR3. The V end was cut by 0 bases, the J end by 5 bases, with 7 bases between. From germline, CDR1 is SGHTA and CDR2 FQGTGA.

The chain is built from TRBV14 and TRBJ2-1; D is possibly TRBD1 or TRBD2 (5 bases each). Germline V gene data show CDR1 as SGHDN and CDR2 as FVKESK. V was clipped by 2 bases and J by 8 bases, with 22 bases between them. The CDR3 contains 17 residues. DNA of the CDR3: TGTGCCAGCAGCCAAAGGAGAACCGTGGTTGGGACCGATGAGCAGTTCTTC. Protein: CASSQRRTVVGTDEQFF.

The sample holds one count of this clonotype. The J gene is TRBJ2-3, the V gene TRBV5-6; D not resolved. V lost 9 bases and J 2 bases, leaving 16 bases between the germline ends. Germline V gene sequence: CDR1 SGHDT, CDR2 YYEEEE. This CDR3 is built from 14 residues. The CDR3 loop is CAMSPGTITDTQYF. For the CDR3, the DNA is TGTGCCATGAGCCCCGGCACAATCACAGATACGCAGTATTTT.

This clonotype was counted many times. The rearrangement links TRBV12-3 or TRBV12-4 to TRBJ1-5; D unresolved. Trimming took off 5 bases at V and 9 bases at J, with 11 bases between the two ends. The CDR3 length is 12 residues. The CDR3 spells CASSRYLGPQHF. As DNA, the CDR3 is TGTGCCAGCAGTAGATATCTAGGGCCCCAGCATTTT.

This clonotype was found many times. The V call is TRBV18, the J call TRBJ1-2; tentative D call: TRBD1 (6 bases). Germline lookup yields CDR1 KGHSH and CDR2 LQKENI. Trimming stripped 3 bases from V and 6 bases from J, with 14 bases between. This CDR3 has 14 amino acids. CDR3: CASSPEPGAHGYTF. CDR3 bases: TGTGCCAGCTCACCTGAACCAGGGGCCCATGGCTACACCTTC.

The rearrangement uses TRBV7-7 and TRBJ2-1, with TRBD2 matching 8 bases. Germline V CDR1 and CDR2: SSHAT, FNYEAQ (reference sequence). With 3 bases clipped from V and 1 base from J, the junction kept 5 bases outside the gene matches. This CDR3 comprises 16 residues. The CDR3 spells CASSLAAGVSYNEQFF. The CDR3 nucleotides read TGTGCCAGCAGCTTGGCAGCGGGGGTTTCCTACAATGAGCAGTTCTTC.

In its sample, this clonotype was seen a few times. V and J are TRBV7-6 and TRBJ1-3; possibly TRBD1 for D (6 bases). The germline V gene has CDR1 SGHVS and CDR2 FNYEAQ. This CDR3 is 15 amino acids long. Trimming pared 6 bases from V and 0 bases from J, leaving 12 bases between. CDR3 residues: CASSTGPSSGNTIYF. The CDR3 DNA reads TGTGCCAGCAGTACAGGGCCGAGCTCTGGAAACACCATATATTTT.

V gene TRBV20-1 combines with J gene TRBJ2-5; D ambiguous. The CDR3 is 11 residues long. Germline V gene lookup returns CDR1 DFQATT and CDR2 SNEGSKA (reference sequence). V was pared by 6 bases and J by 5 bases, with 10 bases between. The CDR3 spells CSAHLWETQYF. The CDR3 nucleotides are TGCAGTGCCCACCTTTGGGAGACCCAGTACTTC.

The chain employs TRBV30 and TRBJ2-3, with TRBD2 identical over 8 bases. Trimming cost V 5 bases and J 0 bases; bases outside gene matches: 7. Germline values: CDR1 GTSNPN, CDR2 SVGIG (reference sequence). The CDR3 is 15 amino acids. The CDR3 region has the DNA TGTGCCTGGGTGACGGGGGGGGCTAGCACAGATACGCAGTATTTT. Encoded protein: CAWVTGGASTDTQYF. Based on the CDR3 plus reference TRBV30 and TRBJ2-3, the full variable domain is SQTIHQWPATLVQPVGSPLSLECTVEGTSNPNLYWYRQAAGRGLQLLFYSVGIGQISSEVPQNLSASRPQDRQFILSSKKLLLSDSGFYLCAWVTGGASTDTQYFGPGTRLTVL.

The CDR3 protein is CASSPHPGLAKETQYF. The CDR3 DNA reads as TGTGCCAGCAGCCCTCACCCGGGACTAGCGAAAGAGACCCAGTACTTC. The chain recombines TRBV14 with TRBJ2-5, with 10 bases fitting TRBD2. V was pared by 4 bases and J by 3 bases, with 8 bases of the junction left unmatched. The germline gives CDR1 SGHDN, CDR2 FVKESK. This CDR3 contains 16 residues.

The J gene is TRBJ2-1, the V gene TRBV20-1; possible D gene TRBD2, 5 bases. CDR3 length equals 10 residues. Trimming left V 3 bases short and J 8 bases short, with 5 bases between. From germline, CDR1 is DFQATT and CDR2 SNEGSKA (reference sequence). CDR3 sequence reads: CSASGDEQFF. CDR3 DNA sequence: TGCAGTGCTAGCGGGGATGAGCAGTTCTTC.

This clonotype was observed a handful of times. The chain recombines TRBV28 with TRBJ1-1; D is unclear. Per the germline V gene, CDR1 is MDHEN and CDR2 is SYDVKM. The CDR3 loop spans 15 amino acids. V was shortened by 3 bases and J by 1 base, with 12 bases between the two germline ends. The CDR3 loop is CASSFFGVQNTEAFF. The CDR3 coding sequence is TGTGCCAGCAGTTTTTTTGGGGTCCAGAACACTGAAGCTTTCTTT.

The chain recombines TRBV7-9 with TRBJ2-3; 8 bases match TRBD1. The V and J ends lost 1 base and 5 bases, in that order; junction bases with no gene match: 5. The CDR3 sequence is 15 residues long. Germline loops: CDR1 SEHNR, CDR2 FQNEAQ (reference sequence). CDR3: CASSLVAGGRDTQYF. CDR3 coding DNA: TGTGCCAGCAGCTTAGTGGCAGGGGGCAGAGATACGCAGTATTTT.